This T cell receptor (beta chain) was identified in a study of T cell changes during pregnancy in multiple sclerosis. Some clones are missing from TCRdb's copy, which holds only in-frame ones; the method was immunoSEQ multiplex PCR. The sample includes approximately 40,000 clones, over 80% seen only once; the top ten take 0.3% to 0.45%. Germline CDR1 and CDR2: MNHEY and SVGAGI. The CDR3 extends over 14 amino acids. V lost 10 bases, J lost 3 bases, and 9 bases stayed unmatched. The V and J genes are TRBV6-5 and TRBJ2-1; 7 bases are a match to TRBD1. Source: CD4+ T cells from peripheral blood mononuclear cells, taken in the third trimester of pregnancy. This sequence was found in a female donor in good health, enrolled as a control in a pregnancy study. The CDR3: CATADRPNYNEQFF. CDR3 DNA sequence: TGTGCCACCGCGGACAGGCCAAACTACAATGAGCAGTTCTTC.